The clone carrying this T cell receptor (beta chain) showed up many times. This entry comes from a study of CD8+CD57+ T cells in acquired aplastic anemia. Whole-study context: Quantities of DNA derived from sorted CD4+ and CD8+ cells averaged approximately 3.3 ug.

Germline loops: CDR1 SGHAT, CDR2 FQNNGV. V was trimmed by 5 bases and J by 2 bases, leaving 13 bases between them. The CDR3 covers 14 residues. TCR beta VDJ combinations and CDR3 sequences were profiled from genomic DNA. Via MiXCR, TCRdb re-called the reads, giving one row per CDR3 protein. The sample consists of around 120,000 distinct CDR3 sequences, almost 40% of them appearing once. CD8+CD57+ cell expansion had been shown by flow cytometry in patients chosen for sequencing. This chain links TRBV11-2 with TRBJ2-7; D may be TRBD2 (6 bases). Sequencing used sorted CD4+, CD8+, or CD8+CD57+ T cells (not recorded which) from PBMCs. The clonotype originates from a human donor with aplastic anemia. CDR3 sequence reads: CASSQDWTTYEQYF. The DNA for the CDR3 is TGTGCCAGCAGCCAGGACTGGACTACCTACGAGCAGTACTTC.